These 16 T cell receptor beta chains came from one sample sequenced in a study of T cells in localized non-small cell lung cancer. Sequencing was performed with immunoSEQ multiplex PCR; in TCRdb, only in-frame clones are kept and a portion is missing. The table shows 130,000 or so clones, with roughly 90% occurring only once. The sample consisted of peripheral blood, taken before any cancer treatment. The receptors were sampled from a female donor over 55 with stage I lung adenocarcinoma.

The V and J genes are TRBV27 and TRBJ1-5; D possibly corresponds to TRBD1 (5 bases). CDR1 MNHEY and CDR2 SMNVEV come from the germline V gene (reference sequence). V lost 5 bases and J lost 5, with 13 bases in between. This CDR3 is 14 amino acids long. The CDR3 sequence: CASSTTENYQPQHF. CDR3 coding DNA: TGTGCCAGCAGTACGACAGAAAATTATCAGCCCCAGCATTTT.

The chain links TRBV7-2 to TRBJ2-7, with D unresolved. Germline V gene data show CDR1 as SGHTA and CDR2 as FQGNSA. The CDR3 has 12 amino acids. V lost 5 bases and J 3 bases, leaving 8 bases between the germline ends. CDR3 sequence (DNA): TGTGCCAGCAGCCACCCGTTCTACGAGCAGTACTTC. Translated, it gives CASSHPFYEQYF.

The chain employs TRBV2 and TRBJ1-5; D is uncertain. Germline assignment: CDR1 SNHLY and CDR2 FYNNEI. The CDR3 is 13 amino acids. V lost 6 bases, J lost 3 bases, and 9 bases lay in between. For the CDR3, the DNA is TGTGCCAGCAGGGTCGTTTCCAATCAGCCCCAGCATTTT. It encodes CASRVVSNQPQHF. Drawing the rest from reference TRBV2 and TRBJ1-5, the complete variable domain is EPEVTQTPSHQVTQMGQEVILRCVPISNHLYFYWYRQILGQKVEFLVSFYNNEISEKSEIFDDQFSVERPDGSNFTLKIRSTKLEDSAMYFCASRVVSNQPQHFGDGTRLSIL.

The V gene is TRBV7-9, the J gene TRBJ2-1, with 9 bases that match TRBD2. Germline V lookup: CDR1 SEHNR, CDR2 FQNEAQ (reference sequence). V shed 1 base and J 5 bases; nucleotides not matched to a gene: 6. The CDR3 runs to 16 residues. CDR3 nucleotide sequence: TGTGCCAGCAGCTTAGAGTCTCTAGCGGGACACAATGAGCAGTTCTTC. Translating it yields CASSLESLAGHNEQFF.

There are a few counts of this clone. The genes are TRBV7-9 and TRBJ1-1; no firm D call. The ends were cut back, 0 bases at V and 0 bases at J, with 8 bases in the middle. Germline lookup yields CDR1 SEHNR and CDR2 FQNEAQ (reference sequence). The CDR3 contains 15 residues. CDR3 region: CASSLASGMNTEAFF. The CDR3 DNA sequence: TGTGCCAGCAGCTTAGCTTCGGGTATGAACACTGAAGCTTTCTTT.

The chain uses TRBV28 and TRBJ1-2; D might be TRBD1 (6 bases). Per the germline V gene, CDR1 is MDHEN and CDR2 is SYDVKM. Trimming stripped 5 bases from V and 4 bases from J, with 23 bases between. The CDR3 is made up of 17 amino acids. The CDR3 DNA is TGTGCCAGCAGTCCTGGAGGAGGGGGGCAGATGAGCTATGGCTACACCTTC. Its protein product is CASSPGGGGQMSYGYTF.

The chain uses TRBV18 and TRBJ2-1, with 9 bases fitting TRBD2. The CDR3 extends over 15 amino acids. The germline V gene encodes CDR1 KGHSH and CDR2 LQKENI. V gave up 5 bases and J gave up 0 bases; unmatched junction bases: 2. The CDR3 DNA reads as TGTGCCAGCTCAGATAGCGGGGGCTCCTACAATGAGCAGTTCTTC. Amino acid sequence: CASSDSGGSYNEQFF.

The CDR3 DNA reads TGTGCCAGTAGTATAGTTGCGGGAGGGCGCCTCTACAATGAGCAGTTCTTC. It codes for CASSIVAGGRLYNEQFF. This rearrangement joins TRBV19 to TRBJ2-1; TRBD2 matches 9 bases. The V and J ends lost 1 base and 3 bases, in that order; junction bases with no gene match: 7. Germline V gene data show CDR1 as LNHDA and CDR2 as SQIVND (reference sequence). The CDR3 runs to 17 residues.

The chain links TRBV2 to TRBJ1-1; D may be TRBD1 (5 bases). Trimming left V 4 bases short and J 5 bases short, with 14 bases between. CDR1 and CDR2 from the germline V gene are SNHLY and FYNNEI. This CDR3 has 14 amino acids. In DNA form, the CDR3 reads TGTGCCAGCAGTGGAGAGGGGCGGAAAACTGAAGCTTTCTTT. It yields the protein CASSGEGRKTEAFF.

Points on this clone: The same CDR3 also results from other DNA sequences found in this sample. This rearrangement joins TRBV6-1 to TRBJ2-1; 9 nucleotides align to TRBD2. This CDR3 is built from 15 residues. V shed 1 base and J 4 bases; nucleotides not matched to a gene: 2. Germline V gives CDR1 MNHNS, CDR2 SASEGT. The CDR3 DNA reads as TGTGCCAGCAGTGAAGGTCTAGCGGGATACAATGAGCAGTTCTTC. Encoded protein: CASSEGLAGYNEQFF.

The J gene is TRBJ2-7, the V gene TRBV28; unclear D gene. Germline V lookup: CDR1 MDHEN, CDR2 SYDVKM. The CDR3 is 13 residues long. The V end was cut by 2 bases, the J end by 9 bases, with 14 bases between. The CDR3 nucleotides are TGTGCCAGCAGTTTAAGGCAGGCCCCCGGGCAGTACTTC. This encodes CASSLRQAPGQYF.

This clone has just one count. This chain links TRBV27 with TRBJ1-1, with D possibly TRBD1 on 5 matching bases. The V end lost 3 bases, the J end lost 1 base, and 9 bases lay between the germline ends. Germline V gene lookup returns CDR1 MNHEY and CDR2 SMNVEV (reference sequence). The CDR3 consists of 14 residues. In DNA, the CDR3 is TGTGCCAGCAGTTTTACAGGCTGGAACACTGAAGCTTTCTTT. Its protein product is CASSFTGWNTEAFF.

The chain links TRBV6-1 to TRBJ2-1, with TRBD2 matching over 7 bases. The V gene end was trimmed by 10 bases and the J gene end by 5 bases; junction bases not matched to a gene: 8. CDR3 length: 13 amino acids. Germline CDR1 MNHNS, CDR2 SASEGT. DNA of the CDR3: TGTGCCACGTATAGCGGGTGGGACAATGAGCAGTTCTTC. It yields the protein CATYSGWDNEQFF.

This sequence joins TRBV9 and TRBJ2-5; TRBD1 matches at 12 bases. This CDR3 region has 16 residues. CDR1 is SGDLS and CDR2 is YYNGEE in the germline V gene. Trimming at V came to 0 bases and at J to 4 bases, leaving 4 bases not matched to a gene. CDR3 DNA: TGTGCCAGCAGCGTAGAAGGGACAGGGGGCGTAGAGACCCAGTACTTC. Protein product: CASSVEGTGGVETQYF.

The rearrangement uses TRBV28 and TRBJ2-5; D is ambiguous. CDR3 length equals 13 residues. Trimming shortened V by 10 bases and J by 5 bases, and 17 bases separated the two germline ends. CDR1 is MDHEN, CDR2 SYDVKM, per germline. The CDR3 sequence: CATALFSEETQYF. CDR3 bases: TGTGCCACCGCCTTATTCTCGGAGGAGACCCAGTACTTC.

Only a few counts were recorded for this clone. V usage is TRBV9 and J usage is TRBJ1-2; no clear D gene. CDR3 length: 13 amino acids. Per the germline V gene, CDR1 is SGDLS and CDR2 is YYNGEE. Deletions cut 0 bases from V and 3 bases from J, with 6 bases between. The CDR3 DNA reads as TGTGCCAGCAGCGTAGAGGAGGACTATGGCTACACCTTC. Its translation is CASSVEEDYGYTF. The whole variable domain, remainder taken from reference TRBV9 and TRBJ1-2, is DSGVTQTPKHLITATGQRVTLRCSPRSGDLSVYWYQQSLDQGLQFLIQYYNGEERAKGNILERFSAQQFPDLHSELNLSSLELGDSALYFCASSVEEDYGYTFGSGTRLTVV.